A single sample is the source of the 8 T cell receptor beta chains below, sequenced in a study of control samples from healthy donors and cancer patients. Repertoires were generated with immunoSEQ multiplex PCR, while TCRdb's copy carries only in-frame clones and drops some. The table records 95,000 to 150,000 clones, around nine tenths of them present only once. Sample: blood. These receptors were collected from a man aged 35 to 55 in good health.

The chain has TRBV7-3 and TRBJ2-6, with a possible D match to TRBD2 (5 bases). V was clipped by 6 bases and J by 3 bases, with 9 bases between them. CDR3 size: 14 residues. CDR1 and CDR2 (germline): SGHTA, FQGTGA. The CDR3 reads CASRTSGGANVLTF. The CDR3 DNA is TGTGCCAGCAGGACCAGCGGTGGGGCCAACGTCCTGACTTTC.

V is TRBV24-1 and J is TRBJ2-7, with 7 nucleotides matching TRBD1. Germline-derived CDR1 and CDR2 are KGHDR and SFDVKD. The CDR3 covers 16 residues. V gave up 4 bases and J gave up 0 bases; unmatched junction bases: 8. The CDR3 loop reads CATSDRGTADSYEQYF. The DNA for the CDR3 is TGTGCCACCAGTGACCGAGGGACAGCCGACTCCTACGAGCAGTACTTC.

The chain carries TRBV29-1 and TRBJ2-1; the D gene could be TRBD1 or TRBD2 (5 bases each). The V gene's germline CDR1 is SQVTM and CDR2 ANQGSEA. The V end was cut by 4 bases, the J end by 10 bases, with 11 bases between. The CDR3 is 11 amino acids. The CDR3 protein is CSVGGITEQFF. CDR3 in DNA: TGCAGCGTTGGGGGGATAACCGAGCAGTTCTTC.

The V call is TRBV29-1, the J call TRBJ1-4; no reliable D call. Germline V CDR1 and CDR2: SQVTM, ANQGSEA. V shed 3 bases and J shed 4 bases, with 9 bases lying between them. The CDR3 consists of 13 residues. CDR3 nucleotide sequence: TGCAGCGTTGATTCCCATTTTAATGAAAAACTGTTTTTT. This sequence encodes CSVDSHFNEKLFF.

The rearrangement links TRBV6-5 to TRBJ1-2; 11 bases are a match to TRBD1. Trimming took 8 bases from V and 8 from J; bases not matched to a gene: 13. Germline CDR1 MNHEY, CDR2 SVGAGI. The CDR3 is made up of 15 amino acids. The CDR3 DNA is TGTGCCAGCGGAAGCCCCGGGACAGGGGGATCGGGCTACACCTTC. Its protein product is CASGSPGTGGSGYTF.

The V call is TRBV5-6, the J call TRBJ1-2, with D possibly matching TRBD1 (5 bases). The CDR3 contains 16 residues. V lost 2 bases, J lost 5 bases, and 19 bases lay in between. CDR1 is SGHDT and CDR2 is YYEEEE in the germline V gene. CDR3 DNA sequence: TGTGCCAGCAGCTTAACCTCGGGACCGCGAAATTATGGCTACACCTTC. This sequence encodes CASSLTSGPRNYGYTF.

This chain connects TRBV13 to TRBJ2-5; D remains ambiguous. Germline V CDR1 and CDR2: PRHDT, FYEKMQ (reference sequence). The CDR3 is 13 residues long. Trimming pared 3 bases from V and 4 bases from J, leaving 9 bases between. The CDR3 here is CASSFFDIETQYF. The CDR3 nucleotides are TGTGCCAGCAGCTTTTTCGATATAGAGACCCAGTACTTC.

This chain links TRBV10-2 with TRBJ1-1, with TRBD1 as a possible D gene (6 bases). The CDR3 has 13 amino acids. CDR1 and CDR2 (germline): WSHSY, SAAADI. Trimming took off 8 bases at V and 3 bases at J, with 13 bases between the two ends. In nucleotides, the CDR3 is TGCGCCAGCCTGAACCAGGGGTACACTGAAGCTTTCTTT. It specifies CASLNQGYTEAFF.